Described below is a single T cell receptor (beta chain) sequence and its context. As yet, its antigen is unknown. With 0 bases removed from V and 1 base from J, the gap between germline ends came to 12 bases. CDR1 SGHDN and CDR2 FVKESK come from the germline V gene. The CDR3 length is 16 residues. This record belongs to a study of pediatric ulcerative colitis. Study summary: Most patients had pancolitis, and two had left-sided colitis.

This was a survey-level run. The protocol was immunoSEQ multiplex PCR, while the TCRdb copy is restricted to in-frame clones and leaves out a portion. The sample holds around 64,000 clones, 77% seen once. Regarding the study as a whole: Clonal expansions reduced rectal repertoire diversity in acute severe colitis. A couple of rectal CDR3 clonotypes occurred in all ulcerative colitis patients.

The clonotype was recovered from a boy between 10 and 17 years old with moderate ulcerative colitis. The V and J genes are TRBV14 and TRBJ1-1; D is uncertain. What was sequenced was blood. CDR3 nucleotide sequence: TGTGCCAGCAGCCAAGATCTTGGCTCCTGGAACACTGAAGCTTTCTTT. Translating it yields CASSQDLGSWNTEAFF.